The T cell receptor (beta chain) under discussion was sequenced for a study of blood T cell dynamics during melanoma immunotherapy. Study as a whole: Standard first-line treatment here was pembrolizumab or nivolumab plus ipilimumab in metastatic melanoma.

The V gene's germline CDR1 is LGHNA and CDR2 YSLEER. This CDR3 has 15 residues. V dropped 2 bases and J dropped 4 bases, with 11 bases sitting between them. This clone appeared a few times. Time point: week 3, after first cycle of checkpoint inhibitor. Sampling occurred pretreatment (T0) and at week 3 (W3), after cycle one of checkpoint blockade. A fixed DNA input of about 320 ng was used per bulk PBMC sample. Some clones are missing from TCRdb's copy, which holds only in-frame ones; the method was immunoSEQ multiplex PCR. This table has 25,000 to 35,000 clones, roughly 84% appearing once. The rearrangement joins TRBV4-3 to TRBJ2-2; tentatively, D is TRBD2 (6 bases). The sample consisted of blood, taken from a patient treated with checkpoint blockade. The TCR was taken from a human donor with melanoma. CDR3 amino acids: CASSQRQGGTGELFF. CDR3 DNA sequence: TGCGCCAGCAGCCAAAGGCAGGGAGGCACCGGGGAGCTGTTTTTT.